The 6 T cell receptor beta chains listed next were all sequenced from one sample in a study of shared clonotypes between healthy human individuals. Assay used: immunoSEQ multiplex PCR; TCRdb lists only in-frame clones, some missing. The sample shows fewer than 400,000 clones, around 67% of them seen only once. Sequencing used memory CD4+ T cells sorted from blood. Documented subset: CD45RA-negative fraction. The receptors were sampled from a man younger than 45 in good health.

This clone was picked up one time. This rearrangement joins TRBV9 to TRBJ2-2, with TRBD2 as a possible D gene (5 bases). V was cut by 3 bases and J by 4 bases, with 13 bases left in between. The germline V gene encodes CDR1 SGDLS and CDR2 YYNGEE. CDR3 length: 15 amino acids. CDR3: CASSAGGGRTGELFF. CDR3 in DNA: TGTGCCAGCAGCGCCGGAGGAGGACGCACCGGGGAGCTGTTTTTT.

There are a few counts of this clone. Here the CDR3 reads CASSPDRARDRAPAYEQYF. CDR3 DNA: TGTGCCAGCTCACCGGACCGCGCGAGGGACAGGGCTCCAGCCTACGAGCAGTACTTC. This chain links TRBV18 with TRBJ2-7, with TRBD1 identical over 9 bases. The CDR3 consists of 19 residues. V gave up 3 bases and J gave up 2 bases; unmatched junction bases: 17. Germline V gene lookup returns CDR1 KGHSH and CDR2 LQKENI.

This chain uses TRBV5-4 with TRBJ2-1; tentatively, D is TRBD2 (5 bases). The CDR3 covers 15 residues. Trimming took off 0 bases at V and 0 bases at J, with 7 bases between the two ends. Germline-derived CDR1 and CDR2 are SGHNT and YYREEE (reference sequence). CDR3 sequence: CASSLGADSYNEQFF. In DNA form, the CDR3 reads TGTGCCAGCAGCTTGGGAGCGGACTCCTACAATGAGCAGTTCTTC.

The gene calls are TRBV10-3 and TRBJ2-3, with D possibly TRBD2 on 6 matching bases. Trimming took off 6 bases at V and 5 bases at J, with 12 bases between the two ends. There are 13 residues in the CDR3. The germline V gene has CDR1 ENHRY and CDR2 SYGVKD. The CDR3 loop reads CAISPGREDTQYF. The CDR3 DNA reads TGTGCCATCAGCCCCGGGCGGGAAGATACGCAGTATTTT.

This clone was counted only a few times. This sequence joins TRBV10-1 and TRBJ2-1, with 7 bases matching TRBD2. The CDR3 length is 12 residues. From germline, CDR1 is WNHNN and CDR2 SYGVQD (reference sequence). Losses at the gene ends were 6 bases for V and 9 bases for J; bases not matched to a gene: 5. CDR3 in DNA: TGCGCCAGCAGCGGACTAGTCGGTGAGCAGTTCTTC. It translates to CASSGLVGEQFF.

The chain has TRBV4-1 and TRBJ2-7, with D possibly TRBD1 on 5 matching bases. This CDR3 has 14 residues. The V end lost 1 base, the J end lost 1 base, and 8 bases lay between the germline ends. Germline CDR1 and CDR2: MGHRA and YSYEKL. The CDR3 nucleotides read TGCGCCAGCAGCCAAGGGGGCGGATCCTACGAGCAGTACTTC. It translates to CASSQGGGSYEQYF.